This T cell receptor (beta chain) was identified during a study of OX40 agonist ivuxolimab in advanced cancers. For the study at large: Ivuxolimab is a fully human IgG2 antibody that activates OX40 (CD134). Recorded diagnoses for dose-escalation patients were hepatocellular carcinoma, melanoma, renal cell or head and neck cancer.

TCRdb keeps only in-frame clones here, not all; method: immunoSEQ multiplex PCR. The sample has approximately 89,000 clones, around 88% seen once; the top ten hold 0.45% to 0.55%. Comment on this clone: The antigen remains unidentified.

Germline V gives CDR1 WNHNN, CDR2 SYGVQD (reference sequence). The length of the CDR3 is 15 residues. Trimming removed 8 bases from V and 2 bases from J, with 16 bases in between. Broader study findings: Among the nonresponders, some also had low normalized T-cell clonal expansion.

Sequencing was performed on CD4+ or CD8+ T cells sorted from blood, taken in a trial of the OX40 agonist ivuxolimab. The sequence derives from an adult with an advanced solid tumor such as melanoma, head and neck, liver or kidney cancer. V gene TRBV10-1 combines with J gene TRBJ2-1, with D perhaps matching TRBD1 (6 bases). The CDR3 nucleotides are TGCGCCAGCGGATTACAGGGAATCCCCTACAATGAGCAGTTCTTC. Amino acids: CASGLQGIPYNEQFF.